The rows below give T cell receptor beta chains drawn from one sample of a study of molecular identifiers for immune sequencing clone quantification. TCRdb analysed the PCR reads with MiXCR anew, one entry per CDR3 protein. The sample has 9,500 to 15,000 distinct CDR3 sequences, 15% to 20% seen once. What was sequenced was naive CD8+ T cells from blood, with Jurkat cell RNA spiked in. All receptors derive from a human donor in good health. Some libraries in this study had Jurkat cell RNA spiked in. The conserved cysteine and the conserved F or W are not part of the CDR3 here.

v_gene	CDR3aa
TRBV4-3	ASSQEKSQARANNIQY
TRBV7-6	ASSLAGGTDAQY
TRBV7-9	AGSSDREVDQPQH
TRBV20-1	SVPGRGGDYNSPLH
TRBV4-1	ASSQDRANEQF
TRBV7-2	ASSHVTRAHNSPLH
TRBV6-6	ASSYLGGNEQF
TRBV12-3/TRBV12-4	ASSFEGGYYGYT
TRBV9	ASSQLADTQY
TRBV13	ASSFEGGIYNEQF
TRBV3-1	ASSQDPEGGPRNEQF
TRBV29-1	SVVWASQETQY